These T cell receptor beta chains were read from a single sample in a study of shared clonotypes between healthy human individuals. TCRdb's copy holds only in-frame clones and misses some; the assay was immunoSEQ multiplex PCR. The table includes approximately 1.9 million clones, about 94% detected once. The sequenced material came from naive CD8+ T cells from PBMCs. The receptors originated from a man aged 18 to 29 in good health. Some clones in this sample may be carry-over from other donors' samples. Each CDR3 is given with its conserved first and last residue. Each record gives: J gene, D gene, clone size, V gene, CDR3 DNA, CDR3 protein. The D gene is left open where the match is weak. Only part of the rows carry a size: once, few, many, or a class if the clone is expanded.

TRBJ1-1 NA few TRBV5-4 TGTGCCAGCAGCGATCTCGACCGGGAAGCTTTCTTT CASSDLDREAFF
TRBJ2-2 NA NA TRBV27 TGTGCCAGCAGTTTTAACAGCTTAGGAACCGGGGAGCTGTTTTTT CASSFNSLGTGELFF
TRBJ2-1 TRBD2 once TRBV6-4 TGTGCCAGCAGTGACAGTGGACTAGCCTCCTACAATGAGCAGTTCTTC CASSDSGLASYNEQFF
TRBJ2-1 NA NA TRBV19 TGTGCCAGTAGTGGGCGCCACGGATCCGGCCATGAGCAGTTCTTC CASSGRHGSGHEQFF
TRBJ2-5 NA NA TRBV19 TGTGCCAGTAGTATGTCCGGGAAAGAGACCCAGTACTTC CASSMSGKETQYF
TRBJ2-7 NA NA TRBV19 TGTGCCAGTAGTCTGATGGCTGGAGCGGCCTATAAGGGGGAGCAGTACTTC CASSLMAGAAYKGEQYF
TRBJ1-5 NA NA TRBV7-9 TGTGCCAGCAGCCTGGGGGGGGAGCCCCAGCATTTT CASSLGGEPQHF
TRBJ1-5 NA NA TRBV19 TGTGCCAGTAGTATTCGTGACACTAATCAGCCCCAGCATTTT CASSIRDTNQPQHF
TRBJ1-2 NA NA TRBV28 TGTGCCAGCATAAGGGGGGCCCTAAACTATGGCTACACCTTC CASIRGALNYGYTF
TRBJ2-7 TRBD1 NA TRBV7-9 TGTGCCAGCAGCAAAAGCCGGGGACAGGACAGGTACGAGCAGTACTTC CASSKSRGQDRYEQYF
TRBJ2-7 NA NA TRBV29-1 TGCAGCGTTGATATTAGCTACGAGCAGTACTTC CSVDISYEQYF
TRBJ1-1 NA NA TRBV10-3 TGTGCCATCGAGGAGGCTAGCCAGGTGGAAGCTTTCTTT CAIEEASQVEAFF
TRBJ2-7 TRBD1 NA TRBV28 TGTGCCAGCAGTGGGAAGACAGGGGGCTACGAGCAGTACTTC CASSGKTGGYEQYF